This T cell receptor beta chain was recorded in a study of cytomegalovirus exposure and HLA in healthy donors. The study, taken as a whole, reports: Confirmation in vitro established that a few CMV-associated chains were specific for CMV antigens. A later analysis by the authors found several of the most significant clusters apparently linked to common viral pathogens. Most TCR sequences proved rare, with some public TCRs found in many donors.

Per the germline V gene, CDR1 is LGHNA and CDR2 is YSLEER. The CDR3 contains 16 residues. Trimming at V came to 0 bases and at J to 0 bases, leaving 4 bases not matched to a gene. Worth noting for this clone: The target antigen is unknown.

The PCR ran on 60 Vbeta and 13 Jbeta primers. Method: immunoSEQ multiplex PCR; TCRdb's copy keeps in-frame clones and lacks some. The data contain about 170,000 clones, approximately 84% of them singletons. V usage is TRBV4-3 and J usage is TRBJ2-7; 8 positions match TRBD2. Sequencing was performed on PBMCs. The sequence came from a woman in her forties or fifties in good health and CMV-seropositive. The CDR3 protein is CASSQDRLATSYEQYF. CDR3 nucleotide sequence: TGCGCCAGCAGCCAAGATAGACTAGCGACCTCCTACGAGCAGTACTTC.